The T cell receptor (beta chain) under discussion was sequenced for a study of Tregs in tolerant kidney transplant recipients. Study outcomes and limitations: Biological reproducibility was not directly addressed in this study. The small number of patients limits these findings pending further validation. Expanding Tregs on activated donor B cells appeared to best identify donor-specific TCRbeta clones.

About this clone: Its target is not known.

Some clones are missing from TCRdb's copy, which holds only in-frame ones; the method was immunoSEQ multiplex PCR. The sample gives about 240,000 clones, about 80% of which show up once; over 0.5% is in the top ten. CD4+CD25+CD127- Tregs, CD4+CD25- non-Tregs, CD4 and CD8 cells were sorted. Trimming pared 5 bases from V and 10 bases from J, leaving 14 bases between. The CDR3 length is 12 residues. The germline CDR1 and CDR2 sequences are MNHEY and SVGAGI. This TCR was sampled from a human donor in good health. The chain joins TRBV6-5 to TRBJ1-1; maybe TRBD1 (6 bases). The source material was CD4+ T cells from blood. The CDR3 spells CASSPVEGVAFF. CDR3 nucleotide sequence: TGTGCCAGCAGTCCCGTCGAGGGGGTAGCTTTCTTT.